This T cell receptor (beta chain) comes out of a study of cytomegalovirus exposure and HLA in healthy donors. For the study at large: The 90 to 150 validation repertoires matched the 666 first-cohort repertoires in platform, a later analysis reported.

As for this clone: No antigen is known for it.

Overall study results and limits: The investigators catalogued 150 or so TCR beta chains as cytomegalovirus-associated. Confirmation in vitro established that three CMV-associated chains were specific for CMV antigens.

Assay: immunoSEQ multiplex PCR; the TCRdb copy retains only in-frame clones and omits some. This sample yields about 140,000 clones, of which approximately 82% are seen a single time; approximately 30% belongs to the top ten. Donors were drawn from the approximately 120-subject validation cohort, separate from the approximately 680-subject first cohort. The CDR3 consists of 15 residues. Germline loops: CDR1 SGHRS, CDR2 YFSETQ. With 3 bases removed from V and 0 bases from J, the gap between germline ends came to 12 bases. The receptor's source is a young man in good health and CMV-seropositive. The sequenced sample was PBMCs. This chain joins TRBV5-1 and TRBJ1-1; D is perhaps TRBD1 (6 bases). The CDR3 bases are TGCGCCAGCAGCTCCACGACAGGTCTGAACACTGAAGCTTTCTTT. Amino acid sequence: CASSSTTGLNTEAFF.